This T cell receptor (beta chain) comes out of a study of T cell responses to AZD1222 COVID-19 vaccine. The CDR3 extends over 15 amino acids. The V and J ends lost 3 bases and 0 bases respectively, with 9 bases between them. Per the germline V gene, CDR1 is SGDLS and CDR2 is YYNGEE. Assay: immunoSEQ multiplex PCR; the TCRdb copy retains only in-frame clones and omits some. Found here are 150,000 to 180,000 clones, over 70% of them singletons; the top ten hold roughly 9.1%. The receptor was isolated from an adult who received the AZD1222 COVID-19 vaccine. This specimen was peripheral blood, taken 28 days after the second AZD1222 dose. V usage is TRBV9 and J usage is TRBJ2-2; D is uncertain. CDR3 protein: CASSARSPNTGELFF. In nucleotides, the CDR3 is TGTGCCAGCAGCGCCAGGAGCCCGAACACCGGGGAGCTGTTTTTT.